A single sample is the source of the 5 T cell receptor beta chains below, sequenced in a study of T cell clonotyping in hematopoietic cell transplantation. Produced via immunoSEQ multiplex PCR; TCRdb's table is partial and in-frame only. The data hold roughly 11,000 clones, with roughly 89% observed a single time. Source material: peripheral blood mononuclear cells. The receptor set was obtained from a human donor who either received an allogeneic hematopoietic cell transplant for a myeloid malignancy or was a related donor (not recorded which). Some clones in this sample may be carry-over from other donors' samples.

CDR3 DNA sequence: TGTGCCAGCACCCAGGGGCGGACCAACACTGAAGCTTTCTTT. Its translation: CASTQGRTNTEAFF. The chain joins TRBV5-6 to TRBJ1-1; possibly TRBD1 for D (6 bases). Trimming removed 6 bases at V and 2 bases at J, with 14 bases between. Germline V gene lookup returns CDR1 SGHDT and CDR2 YYEEEE. This CDR3 has 14 amino acids. The variable domain in full, completed from reference TRBV5-6 and TRBJ1-1, reads DAGVTQSPTHLIKTRGQQVTLRCSPKSGHDTVSWYQQALGQGPQFIFQYYEEEERQRGNFPDRFSGHQFPNYSSELNVNALLLGDSALYLCASTQGRTNTEAFFGQGTRLTVV.

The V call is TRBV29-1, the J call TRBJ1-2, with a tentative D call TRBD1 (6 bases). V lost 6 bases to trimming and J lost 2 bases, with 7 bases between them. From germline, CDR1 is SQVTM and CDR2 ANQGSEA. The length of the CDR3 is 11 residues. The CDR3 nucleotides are TGCAGCGTGGGACAAAACTATGGCTACACCTTC. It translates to CSVGQNYGYTF.

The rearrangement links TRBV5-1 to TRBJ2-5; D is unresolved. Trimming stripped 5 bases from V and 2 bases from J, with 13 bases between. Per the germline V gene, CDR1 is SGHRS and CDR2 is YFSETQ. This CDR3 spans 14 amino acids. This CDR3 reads CASSSTPGQETQYF. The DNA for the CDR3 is TGCGCCAGCAGTTCGACTCCCGGGCAAGAGACCCAGTACTTC.

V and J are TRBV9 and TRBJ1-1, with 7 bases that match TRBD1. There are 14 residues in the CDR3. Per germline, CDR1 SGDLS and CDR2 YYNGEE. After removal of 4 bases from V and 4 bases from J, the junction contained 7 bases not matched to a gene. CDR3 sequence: CASSIRQGGTEAFF. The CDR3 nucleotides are TGTGCCAGCAGCATACGACAGGGCGGCACTGAAGCTTTCTTT.

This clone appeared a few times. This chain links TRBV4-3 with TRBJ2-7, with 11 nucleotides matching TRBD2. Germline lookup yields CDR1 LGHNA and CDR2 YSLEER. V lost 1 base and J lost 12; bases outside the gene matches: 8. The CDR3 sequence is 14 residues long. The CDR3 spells CASSQGVSSGRPYF. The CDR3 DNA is TGCGCCAGCAGCCAAGGGGTTTCTAGCGGGAGGCCGTACTTC.